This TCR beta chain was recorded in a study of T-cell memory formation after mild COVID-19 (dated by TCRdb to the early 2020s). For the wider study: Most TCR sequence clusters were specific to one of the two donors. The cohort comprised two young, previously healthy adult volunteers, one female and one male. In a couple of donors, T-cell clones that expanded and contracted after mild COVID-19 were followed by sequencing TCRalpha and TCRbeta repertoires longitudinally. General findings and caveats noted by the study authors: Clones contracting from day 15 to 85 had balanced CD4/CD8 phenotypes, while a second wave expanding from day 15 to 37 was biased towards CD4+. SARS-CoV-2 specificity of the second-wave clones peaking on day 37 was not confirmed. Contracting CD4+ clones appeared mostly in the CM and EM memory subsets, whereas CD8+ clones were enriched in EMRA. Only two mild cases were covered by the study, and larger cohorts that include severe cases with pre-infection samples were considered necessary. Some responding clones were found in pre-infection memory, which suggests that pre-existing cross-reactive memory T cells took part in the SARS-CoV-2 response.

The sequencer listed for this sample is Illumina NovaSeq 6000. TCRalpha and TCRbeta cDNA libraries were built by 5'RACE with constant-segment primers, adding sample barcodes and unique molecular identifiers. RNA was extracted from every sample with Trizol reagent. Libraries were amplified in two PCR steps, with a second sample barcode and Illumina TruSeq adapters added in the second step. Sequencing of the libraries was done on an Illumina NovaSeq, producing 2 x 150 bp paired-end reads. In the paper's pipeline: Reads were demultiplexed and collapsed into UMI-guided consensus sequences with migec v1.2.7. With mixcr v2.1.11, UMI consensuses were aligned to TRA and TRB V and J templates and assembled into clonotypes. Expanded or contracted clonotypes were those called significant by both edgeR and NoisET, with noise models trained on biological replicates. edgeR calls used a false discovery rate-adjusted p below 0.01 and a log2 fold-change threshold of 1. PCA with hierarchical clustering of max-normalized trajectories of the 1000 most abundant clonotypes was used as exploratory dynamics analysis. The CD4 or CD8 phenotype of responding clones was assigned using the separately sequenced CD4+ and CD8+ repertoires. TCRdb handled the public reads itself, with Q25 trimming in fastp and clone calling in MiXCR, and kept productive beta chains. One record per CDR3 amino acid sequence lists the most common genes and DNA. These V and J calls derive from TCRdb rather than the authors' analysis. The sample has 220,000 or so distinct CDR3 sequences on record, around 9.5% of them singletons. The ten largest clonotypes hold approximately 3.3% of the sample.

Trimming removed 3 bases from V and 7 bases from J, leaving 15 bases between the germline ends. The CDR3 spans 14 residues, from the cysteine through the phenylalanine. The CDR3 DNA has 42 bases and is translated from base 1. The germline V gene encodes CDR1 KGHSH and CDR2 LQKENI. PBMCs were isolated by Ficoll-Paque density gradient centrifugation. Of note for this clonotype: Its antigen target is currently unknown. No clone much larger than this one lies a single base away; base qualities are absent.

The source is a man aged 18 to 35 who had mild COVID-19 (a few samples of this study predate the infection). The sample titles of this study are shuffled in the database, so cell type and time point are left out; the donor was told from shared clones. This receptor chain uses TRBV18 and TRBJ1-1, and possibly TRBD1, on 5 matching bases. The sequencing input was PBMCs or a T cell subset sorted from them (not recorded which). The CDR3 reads CASSPPGARDEAFF. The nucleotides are TGTGCCAGCTCACCCCCTGGGGCAAGGGATGAAGCTTTCTTT.